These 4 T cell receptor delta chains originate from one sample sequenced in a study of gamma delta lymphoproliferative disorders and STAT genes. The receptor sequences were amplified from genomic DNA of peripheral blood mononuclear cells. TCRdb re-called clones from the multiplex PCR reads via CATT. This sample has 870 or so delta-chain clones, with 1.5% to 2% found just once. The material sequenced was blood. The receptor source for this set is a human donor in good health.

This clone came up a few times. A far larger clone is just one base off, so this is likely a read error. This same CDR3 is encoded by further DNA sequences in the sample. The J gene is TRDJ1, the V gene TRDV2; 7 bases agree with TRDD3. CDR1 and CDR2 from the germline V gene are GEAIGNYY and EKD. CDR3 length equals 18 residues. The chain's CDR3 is CACDTVGGLGKYTDKLIF. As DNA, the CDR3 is TGTGCTTGTGACACCGTCGGGGGATTGGGAAAGTACACCGATAAACTCATCTTT.

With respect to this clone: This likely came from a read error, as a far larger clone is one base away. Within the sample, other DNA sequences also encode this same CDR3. The CDR3 DNA sequence: TGTGCAGCAAGCCGGGAGAACCCCTGTAGGGGGTACGTGGATTATTGTACCGATAAACTCATCTTT. Translating gives CAASRENPCRGYVDYCTDKLIF. The chain couples TRAV29/DV5 to TRDJ1; tentatively, D is TRDD3 (5 bases). Germline-derived CDR1 and CDR2 are NSMFDY and ISSIKDK. The CDR3 covers 22 residues. The ends were cut back, 1 base at V and 2 bases at J, with 36 bases in the middle.

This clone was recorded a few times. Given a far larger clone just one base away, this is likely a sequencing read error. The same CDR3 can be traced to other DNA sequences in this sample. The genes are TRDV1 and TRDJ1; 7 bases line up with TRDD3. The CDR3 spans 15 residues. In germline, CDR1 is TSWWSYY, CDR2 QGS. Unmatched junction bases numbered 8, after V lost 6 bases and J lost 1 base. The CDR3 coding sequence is TGTGCTCTTGGAGGGTACTGGGGTGTCACCGATAAACTCATCTTT. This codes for CALGGYWGVTDKLIF.

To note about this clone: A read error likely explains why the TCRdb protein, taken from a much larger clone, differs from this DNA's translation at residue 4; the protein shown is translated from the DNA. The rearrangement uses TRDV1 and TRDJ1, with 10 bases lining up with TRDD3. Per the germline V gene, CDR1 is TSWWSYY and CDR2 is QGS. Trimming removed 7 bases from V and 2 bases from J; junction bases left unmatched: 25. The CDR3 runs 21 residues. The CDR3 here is CALENTQGAGGYKTWTDKLIF. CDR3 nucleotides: TGTGCTCTTGAGAACACACAGGGGGCTGGGGGATATAAAACGTGGACCGATAAACTCATCTTT.